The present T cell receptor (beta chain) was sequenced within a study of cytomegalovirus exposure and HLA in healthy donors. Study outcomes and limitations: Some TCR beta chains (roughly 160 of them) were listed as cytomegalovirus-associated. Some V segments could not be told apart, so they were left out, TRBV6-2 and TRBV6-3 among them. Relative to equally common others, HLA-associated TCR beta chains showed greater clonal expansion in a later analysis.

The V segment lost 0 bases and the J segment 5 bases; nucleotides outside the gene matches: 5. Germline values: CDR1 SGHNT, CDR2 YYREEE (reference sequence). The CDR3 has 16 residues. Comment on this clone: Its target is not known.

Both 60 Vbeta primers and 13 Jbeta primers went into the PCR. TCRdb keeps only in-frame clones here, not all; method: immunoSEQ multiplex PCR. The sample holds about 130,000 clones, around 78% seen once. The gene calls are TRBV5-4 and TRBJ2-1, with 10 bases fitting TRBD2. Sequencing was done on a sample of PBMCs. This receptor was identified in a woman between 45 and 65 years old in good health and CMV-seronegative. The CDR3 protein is CASSLGGGLANNEQFF. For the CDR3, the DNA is TGTGCCAGCAGCTTGGGGGGGGGACTAGCGAACAATGAGCAGTTCTTC.